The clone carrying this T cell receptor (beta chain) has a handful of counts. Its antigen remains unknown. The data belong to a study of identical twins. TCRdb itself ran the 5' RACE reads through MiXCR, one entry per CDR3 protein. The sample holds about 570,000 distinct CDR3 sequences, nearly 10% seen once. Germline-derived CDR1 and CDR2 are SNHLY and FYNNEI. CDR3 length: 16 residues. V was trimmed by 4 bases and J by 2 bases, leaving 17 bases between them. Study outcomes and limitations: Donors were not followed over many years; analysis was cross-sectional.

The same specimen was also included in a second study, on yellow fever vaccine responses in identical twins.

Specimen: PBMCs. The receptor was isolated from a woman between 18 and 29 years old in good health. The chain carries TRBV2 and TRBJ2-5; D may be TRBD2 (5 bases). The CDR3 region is CASSALRTQRQETQYF. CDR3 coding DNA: TGTGCCAGCAGTGCCCTTAGGACTCAGCGTCAAGAGACCCAGTACTTC.